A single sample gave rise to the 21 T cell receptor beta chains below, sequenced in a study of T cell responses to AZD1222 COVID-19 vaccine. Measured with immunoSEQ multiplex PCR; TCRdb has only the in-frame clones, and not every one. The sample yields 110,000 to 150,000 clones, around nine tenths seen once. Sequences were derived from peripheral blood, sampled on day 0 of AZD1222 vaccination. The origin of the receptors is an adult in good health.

The CDR3 DNA reads TGTGCCAGTAGTATAGGTCGGGACAGAGGCTCTGGAAACACCATATATTTT. Translated, it gives CASSIGRDRGSGNTIYF. The chain links TRBV19 to TRBJ1-3; 7 bases line up with TRBD1. This CDR3 is 17 amino acids long. The germline V gene encodes CDR1 LNHDA and CDR2 SQIVND (reference sequence). Trimming at V came to 1 base and at J to 0 bases, leaving 6 bases not matched to a gene. The entire variable domain, with the rest obtained from reference TRBV19 and TRBJ1-3, is as follows: DGGITQSPKYLFRKEGQNVTLSCEQNLNHDAMYWYRQDPGQGLRLIYYSQIVNDFQKGDIAEGYSVSREKKESFPLTVTSAQKNPTAFYLCASSIGRDRGSGNTIYFGEGSWLTVV.

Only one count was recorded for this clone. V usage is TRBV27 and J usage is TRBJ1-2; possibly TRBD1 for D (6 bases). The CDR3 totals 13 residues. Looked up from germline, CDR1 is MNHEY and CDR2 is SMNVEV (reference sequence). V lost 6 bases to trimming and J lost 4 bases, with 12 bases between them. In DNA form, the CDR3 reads TGTGCCAGCAGATCCACAGGGTCCTATGGCTACACCTTC. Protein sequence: CASRSTGSYGYTF.

The chain's CDR3 is CASSPAVGLREKLFF. DNA for the CDR3: TGTGCCAGCTCACCGGCTGTGGGATTACGGGAAAAACTGTTTTTT. The chain employs TRBV18 and TRBJ1-4; D uncertain. Germline V gene lookup returns CDR1 KGHSH and CDR2 LQKENI. This CDR3 spans 15 amino acids. Trimming removed 3 bases from V and 8 bases from J, with 16 bases in between. The full variable domain, with the rest looked up from reference TRBV18 and TRBJ1-4, is NAGVMQNPRHLVRRRGQEARLRCSPMKGHSHVYWYRQLPEEGLKFMVYLQKENIIDESGMPKERFSAEFPKEGPSILRIQQVVRGDSAAYFCASSPAVGLREKLFFGSGTQLSVL.

In DNA form, the CDR3 reads TGTGCCAGCAGCCAAGATCGGCCTAGCGGGCCTACAGATACGCAGTATTTT. Translating it yields CASSQDRPSGPTDTQYF. This chain links TRBV14 with TRBJ2-3; 8 bases line up with TRBD2. The CDR3 sequence is 17 residues long. Germline V gene sequence: CDR1 SGHDN, CDR2 FVKESK. With V trimmed by 0 bases and J by 3 bases, 8 bases remained unmatched. Full variable domain (rest looked up from reference TRBV14 and TRBJ2-3): EAGVTQFPSHSVIEKGQTVTLRCDPISGHDNLYWYRRVMGKEIKFLLHFVKESKQDESGMPNNRFLAERTGGTYSTLKVQPAELEDSGVYFCASSQDRPSGPTDTQYFGPGTRLTVL.

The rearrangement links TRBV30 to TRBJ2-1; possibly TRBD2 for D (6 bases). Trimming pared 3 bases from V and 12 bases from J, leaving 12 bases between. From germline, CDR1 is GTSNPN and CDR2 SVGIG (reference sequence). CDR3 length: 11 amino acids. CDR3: CAWSLGGRQFF. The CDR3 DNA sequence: TGTGCCTGGAGCCTGGGGGGACGGCAGTTCTTC.

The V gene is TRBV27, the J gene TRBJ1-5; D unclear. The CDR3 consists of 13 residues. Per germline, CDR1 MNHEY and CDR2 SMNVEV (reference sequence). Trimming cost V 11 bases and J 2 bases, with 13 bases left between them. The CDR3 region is CACGWAGNQPQHF. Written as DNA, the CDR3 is TGTGCCTGCGGGTGGGCTGGCAATCAGCCCCAGCATTTT.

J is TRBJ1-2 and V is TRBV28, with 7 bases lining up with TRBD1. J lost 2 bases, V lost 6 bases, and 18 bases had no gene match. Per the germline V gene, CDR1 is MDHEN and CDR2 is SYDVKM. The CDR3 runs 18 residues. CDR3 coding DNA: TGTGCCAGCAGCCCTCGGGCACAGGGGTCCCGGACCAACTATGGCTACACCTTC. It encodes CASSPRAQGSRTNYGYTF.

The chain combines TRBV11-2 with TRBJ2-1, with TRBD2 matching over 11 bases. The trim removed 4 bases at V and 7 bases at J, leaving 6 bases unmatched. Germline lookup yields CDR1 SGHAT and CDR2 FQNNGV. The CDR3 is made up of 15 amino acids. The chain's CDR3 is CASSSLAGASNEQFF. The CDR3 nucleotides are TGTGCCAGCAGCTCACTAGCGGGAGCTAGTAATGAGCAGTTCTTC.

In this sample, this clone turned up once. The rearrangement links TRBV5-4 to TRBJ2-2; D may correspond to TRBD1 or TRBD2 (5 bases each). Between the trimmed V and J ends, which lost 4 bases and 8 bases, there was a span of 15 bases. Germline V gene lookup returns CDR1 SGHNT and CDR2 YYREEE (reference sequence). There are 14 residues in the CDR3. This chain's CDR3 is CASSRGTQTGELFF. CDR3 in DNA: TGTGCCAGCAGCCGTGGGACGCAGACAGGGGAGCTGTTTTTT.

CDR3 sequence: CARVGMGNEQFF. CDR3 nucleotide sequence: TGTGCCAGAGTCGGCATGGGAAATGAGCAGTTCTTC. This rearrangement joins TRBV7-9 to TRBJ2-1; no firm D call. Germline V gives CDR1 SEHNR, CDR2 FQNEAQ (reference sequence). The CDR3 is 12 residues long. V gave up 9 bases and J gave up 7 bases, with 13 bases separating them.

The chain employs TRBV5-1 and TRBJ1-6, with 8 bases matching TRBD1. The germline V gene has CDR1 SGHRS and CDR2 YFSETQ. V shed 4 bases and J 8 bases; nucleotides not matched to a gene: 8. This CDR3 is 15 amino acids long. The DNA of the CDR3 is TGCGCCAGCAGCGCCTACCGGGACAGGTATTCACCCCTCCACTTT. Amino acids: CASSAYRDRYSPLHF. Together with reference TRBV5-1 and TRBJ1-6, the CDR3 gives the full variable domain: KAGVTQTPRYLIKTRGQQVTLSCSPISGHRSVSWYQQTPGQGLQFLFEYFSETQRNKGNFPGRFSGRQFSNSRSEMNVSTLELGDSALYLCASSAYRDRYSPLHFGNGTRLTVT.

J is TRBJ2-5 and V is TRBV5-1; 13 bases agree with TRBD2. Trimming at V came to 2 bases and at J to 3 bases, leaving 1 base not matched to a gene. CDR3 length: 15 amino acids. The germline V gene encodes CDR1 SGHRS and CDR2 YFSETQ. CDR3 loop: CASSFGLAGEETQYF. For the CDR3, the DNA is TGCGCCAGCAGCTTCGGACTAGCGGGAGAAGAGACCCAGTACTTC. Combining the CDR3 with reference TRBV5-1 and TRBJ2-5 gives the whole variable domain KAGVTQTPRYLIKTRGQQVTLSCSPISGHRSVSWYQQTPGQGLQFLFEYFSETQRNKGNFPGRFSGRQFSNSRSEMNVSTLELGDSALYLCASSFGLAGEETQYFGPGTRLLVL.

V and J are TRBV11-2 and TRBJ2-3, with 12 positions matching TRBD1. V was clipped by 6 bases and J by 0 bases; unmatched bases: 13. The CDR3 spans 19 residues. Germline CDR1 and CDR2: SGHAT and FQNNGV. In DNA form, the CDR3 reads TGTGCCAGCAGGAGGGGGACAGGGGGCGCCCCCCTCAGCACAGATACGCAGTATTTT. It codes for CASRRGTGGAPLSTDTQYF.

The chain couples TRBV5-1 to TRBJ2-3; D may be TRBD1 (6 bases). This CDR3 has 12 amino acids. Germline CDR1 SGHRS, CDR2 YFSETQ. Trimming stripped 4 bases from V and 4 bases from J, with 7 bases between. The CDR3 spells CASSPGADTQYF. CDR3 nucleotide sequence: TGCGCCAGCAGCCCAGGGGCAGATACGCAGTATTTT. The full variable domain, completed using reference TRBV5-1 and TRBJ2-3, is KAGVTQTPRYLIKTRGQQVTLSCSPISGHRSVSWYQQTPGQGLQFLFEYFSETQRNKGNFPGRFSGRQFSNSRSEMNVSTLELGDSALYLCASSPGADTQYFGPGTRLTVL.

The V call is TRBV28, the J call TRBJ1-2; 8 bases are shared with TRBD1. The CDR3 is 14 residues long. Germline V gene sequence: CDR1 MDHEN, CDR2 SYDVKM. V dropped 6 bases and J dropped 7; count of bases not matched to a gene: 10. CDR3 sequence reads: CASSKQGDVAGYTF. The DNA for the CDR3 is TGTGCCAGCAGCAAACAGGGGGATGTTGCTGGCTACACCTTC.

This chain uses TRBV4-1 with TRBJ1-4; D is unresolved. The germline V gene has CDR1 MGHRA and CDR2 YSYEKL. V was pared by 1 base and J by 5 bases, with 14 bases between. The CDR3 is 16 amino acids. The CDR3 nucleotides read TGCGCCAGCAGCCAAGCGTTGGACCCCGGCAATGAAAAACTGTTTTTT. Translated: CASSQALDPGNEKLFF.

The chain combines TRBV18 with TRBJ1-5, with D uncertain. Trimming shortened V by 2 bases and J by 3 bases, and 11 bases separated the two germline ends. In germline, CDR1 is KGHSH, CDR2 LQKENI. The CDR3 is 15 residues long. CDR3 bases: TGTGCCAGCTCACCAGGGAAGTTGGACAATCAGCCCCAGCATTTT. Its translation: CASSPGKLDNQPQHF.

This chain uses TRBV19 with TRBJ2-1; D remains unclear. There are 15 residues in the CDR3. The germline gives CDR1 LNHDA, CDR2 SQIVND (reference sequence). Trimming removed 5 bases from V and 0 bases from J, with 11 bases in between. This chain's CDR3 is CASSRIGSSYNEQFF. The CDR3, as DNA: TGTGCCAGTAGTCGTATAGGCAGCTCCTACAATGAGCAGTTCTTC.

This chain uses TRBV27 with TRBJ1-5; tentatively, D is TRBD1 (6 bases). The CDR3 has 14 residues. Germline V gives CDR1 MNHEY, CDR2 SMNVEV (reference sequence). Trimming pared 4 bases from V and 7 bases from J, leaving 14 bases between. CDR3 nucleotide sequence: TGTGCCAGCAGTTATGGAGGGGGAAACCAGCCCCAGCATTTT. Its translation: CASSYGGGNQPQHF.

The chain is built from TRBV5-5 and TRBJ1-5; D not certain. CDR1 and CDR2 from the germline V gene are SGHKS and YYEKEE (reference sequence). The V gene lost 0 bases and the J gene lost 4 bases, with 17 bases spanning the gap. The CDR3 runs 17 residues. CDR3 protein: CASSLGAAKLLNQPQHF. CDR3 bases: TGTGCCAGCAGCTTGGGGGCAGCGAAACTTTTAAATCAGCCCCAGCATTTT.

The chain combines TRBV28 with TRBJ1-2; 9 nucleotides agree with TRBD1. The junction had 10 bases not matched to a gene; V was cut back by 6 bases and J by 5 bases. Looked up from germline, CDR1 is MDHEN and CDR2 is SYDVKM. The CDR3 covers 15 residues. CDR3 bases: TGTGCCAGCAGGTTCCCGGGACAGGGAAGGTATGGCTACACCTTC. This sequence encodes CASRFPGQGRYGYTF.